This is a list of T cell receptor beta chains from one sample in a study of glioma-infiltrating T cells after dendritic cell vaccination. Generated by immunoSEQ multiplex PCR, the TCRdb table keeps only in-frame clones and is missing some. The sample shows over 80,000 clones, 85% to 90% of them seen only once. The sequencing used blood, collected before dendritic cell vaccination. Receptor source: a human donor with glioblastoma. Each CDR3 is given with its conserved first and last residue. D genes are given only for firm matches. Rows may omit the clone size; those that give it use once, few, many or a size class.

V gene	D gene	clone size	CDR3 length	J gene	CDR3 DNA	CDR3 protein
TRBV2	TRBD1	-	13	TRBJ2-4	TGTGCCAGCAGTGACCTGGGACAGGGGATTCAGTACTTC	CASSDLGQGIQYF
TRBV30	TRBD1	-	14	TRBJ1-5	TGTGCCTGGAGTAACGACAGGGGTGTTCAGCCCCAGCATTTT	CAWSNDRGVQPQHF
TRBV28	TRBD1	once	16	TRBJ1-5	TGTGCCAGCAGCTTGTCAGGGGGGCCCAACAATCAGCCCCAGCATTTT	CASSLSGGPNNQPQHF
TRBV11-2	-	-	15	TRBJ1-2	TGTGCCAGCAGCCCCTTTGGAGGTAGCCGTGCGGGCTACACCTTC	CASSPFGGSRAGYTF
TRBV28	TRBD2	-	14	TRBJ2-3	TGTGCCAGCAGCTTTAGCGGGAGTTCAGATACGCAGTATTTT	CASSFSGSSDTQYF
TRBV5-1	-	-	16	TRBJ2-5	TGCGCCAGCAGCCCGTGGGAGTATAGAGGCGGGGAGACCCAGTACTTC	CASSPWEYRGGETQYF
TRBV7-2	-	-	14	TRBJ1-2	TGTGCCAGCAGCTTCCCCGAGTCCCGTGGTGGCTACACCTTC	CASSFPESRGGYTF
TRBV6-6	-	few	13	TRBJ1-1	TGTGCCAGCAGGAGGGGGATAAACACTGAAGCTTTCTTT	CASRRGINTEAFF
TRBV5-1	TRBD1	-	15	TRBJ2-2	TGCGCCAGCAGCGGACAGGATTTGGGCACCGGGGAGCTGTTTTTT	CASSGQDLGTGELFF
TRBV30	TRBD1	-	13	TRBJ2-5	TGTGCCTGGAGGAGGGGGCCCCGAGAGACCCAGTACTTC	CAWRRGPRETQYF
TRBV5-4	-	-	13	TRBJ1-3	TGTGCCAGCAGCTTGCAGGGAGGAAACACCATATATTTT	CASSLQGGNTIYF
TRBV5-6	-	-	14	TRBJ1-2	TGTGCCAGCAGCCGCTCGCGTGATCGAGGTGGCTACACCTTC	CASSRSRDRGGYTF